This TCR beta chain emerged from a study of Ad26.COV2.S vaccination and SARS-CoV-2 variants. This clone was picked up one time. The antigen is undetermined. In germline, CDR1 is LNHDA, CDR2 SQIVND (reference sequence). V was cut by 3 bases and J by 4 bases, with 16 bases left in between. CDR3 length equals 16 residues. Treatment specified: around 19 received Ad26.COV2.S at low or high dose, single or two shots; 5 received placebo; per-sample allocation not given. Repertoires come from day 63 after the first vaccine or placebo injection. An adult aged 18-55 years in Boston served as the donor. Notes on the study in general: The study found higher spike-specific TCR breadth in vaccine than placebo recipients.

Sequencing was performed with immunoSEQ multiplex PCR; in TCRdb, only in-frame clones are kept and a portion is missing. The repertoire holds about 400,000 clones, with over 80% as singletons. The gene calls are TRBV19 and TRBJ2-1, with D uncertain. This specimen was peripheral blood, taken in a trial of Ad26.COV2.S vaccine versus placebo. The receptor was derived from a person between 18 and 65 years old who received the Ad26.COV2.S COVID-19 vaccine or a placebo. The CDR3 here is CASSMTRQVGYNEQFF. Here the CDR3 DNA reads TGTGCCAGTAGTATGACAAGGCAGGTTGGATACAATGAGCAGTTCTTC.